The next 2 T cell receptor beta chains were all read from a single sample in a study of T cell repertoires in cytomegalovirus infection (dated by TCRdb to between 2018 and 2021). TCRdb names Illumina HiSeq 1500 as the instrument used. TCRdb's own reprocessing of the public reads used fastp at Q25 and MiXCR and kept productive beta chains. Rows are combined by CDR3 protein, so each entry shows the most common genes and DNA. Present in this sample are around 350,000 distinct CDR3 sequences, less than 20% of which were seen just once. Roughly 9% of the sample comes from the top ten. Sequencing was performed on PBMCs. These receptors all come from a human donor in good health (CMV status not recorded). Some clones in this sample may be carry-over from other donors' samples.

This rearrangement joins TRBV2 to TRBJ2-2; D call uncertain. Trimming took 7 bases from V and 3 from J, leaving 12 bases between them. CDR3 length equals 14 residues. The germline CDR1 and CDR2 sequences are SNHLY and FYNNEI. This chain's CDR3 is CASIRSHDTGELFF. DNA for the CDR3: TGTGCCAGCATCAGGAGTCACGACACCGGGGAGCTGTTTTTT.

CDR3 in amino acids: CASSEPVGGASGGYTF. The CDR3 coding sequence is TGCGCCAGCAGTGAGCCCGTGGGGGGGGCCTCCGGCGGCTACACCTTC. The chain employs TRBV10-2 and TRBJ1-2, with D tentatively TRBD1 (6 bases). V was shortened by 2 bases and J by 8 bases, with 21 bases between the two germline ends. The CDR3 contains 16 residues. CDR1 is WSHSY and CDR2 is SAAADI in the germline V gene.